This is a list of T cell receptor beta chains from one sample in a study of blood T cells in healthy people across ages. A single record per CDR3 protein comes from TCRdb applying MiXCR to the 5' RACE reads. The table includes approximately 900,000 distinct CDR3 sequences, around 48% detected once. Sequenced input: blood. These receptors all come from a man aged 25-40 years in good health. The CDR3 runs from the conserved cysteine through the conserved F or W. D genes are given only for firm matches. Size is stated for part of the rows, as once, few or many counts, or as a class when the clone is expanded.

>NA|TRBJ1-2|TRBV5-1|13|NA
TGCGCCAGCGCCGGGGATAGTGGCTATGGCTACACCTTC
CASAGDSGYGYTF
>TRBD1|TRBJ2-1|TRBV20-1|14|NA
TGCAGTGCTCCCGACAGGGTCTCCTACAATGAGCAGTTCTTC
CSAPDRVSYNEQFF
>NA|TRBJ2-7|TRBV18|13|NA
TGTGCCAGCTCACCAGTCAGGCAGTTCGGGCAGTACTTC
CASSPVRQFGQYF
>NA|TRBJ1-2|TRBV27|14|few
TGTGCCACCTCATCCTCCGGGGGGTTGGGTGGCTACACCTTC
CATSSSGGLGGYTF
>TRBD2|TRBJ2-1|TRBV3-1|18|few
TGTGCCAGCAGCCCCCCTCGTGTTTTGAGCGGGGGGTACAATGAGCAGTTCTTC
CASSPPRVLSGGYNEQFF
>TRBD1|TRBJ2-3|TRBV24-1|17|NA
TGTGCCACCAGTGATAACCCAGGACAGGGCAGCACAGATACGCAGTATTTT
CATSDNPGQGSTDTQYF
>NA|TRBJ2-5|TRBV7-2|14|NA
TGTGCCAGCAGCTCTGTATCTTATGGGGAGACCCAGTACTTC
CASSSVSYGETQYF
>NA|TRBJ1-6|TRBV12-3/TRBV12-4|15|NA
TGTGCCAGCAGGTCCTCCGGGGGGATGGGTTCACCCCTCCACTTT
CASRSSGGMGSPLHF
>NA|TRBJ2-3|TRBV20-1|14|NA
TGCAGTGCCCCGGGGGCCCCAGGCACAAATACGCAGTATTTT
CSAPGAPGTNTQYF
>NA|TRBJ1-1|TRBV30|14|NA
TGTGCCTGGAGTGTACCTTGGGGGAACACTGAAGCTTTCTTT
CAWSVPWGNTEAFF
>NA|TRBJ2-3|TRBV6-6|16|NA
TGTGCCAGCAGAGCCCGACAGTCCCTTAGCACAGATACGCAGTATTTT
CASRARQSLSTDTQYF
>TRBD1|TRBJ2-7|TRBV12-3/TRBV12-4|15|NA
TGTGCCAGCAGTTTAGGGACAGGGGTTTGGGCCGAGCAGTACTTC
CASSLGTGVWAEQYF
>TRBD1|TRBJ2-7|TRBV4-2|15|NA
TGTGCCAGCAGCCAAGAAGTGGACAGGGTCTCCGAGCAGTACTTC
CASSQEVDRVSEQYF
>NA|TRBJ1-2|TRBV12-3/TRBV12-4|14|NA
TGTGCCAGCACCCCAGGGGCTAGGAGCTATGGCTACACCTTC
CASTPGARSYGYTF
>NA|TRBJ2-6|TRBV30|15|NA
TGTGCCTGGAGTGTAAGGGGCTCTGGGGCCAACGTCCTGACTTTC
CAWSVRGSGANVLTF
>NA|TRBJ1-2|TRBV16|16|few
TGTGCCAGCAGCCAATCGATGGGCAGGGCGAACTATGGCTACACCTTC
CASSQSMGRANYGYTF
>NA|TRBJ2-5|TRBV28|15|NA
TGTGCCAGCAGTTTATTTGCAGGGATCCAAGAGACCCAGTACTTC
CASSLFAGIQETQYF
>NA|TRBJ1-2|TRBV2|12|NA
TGTGCCAGCATGACAAGAAGGGAGGGCTACACCTTC
CASMTRREGYTF
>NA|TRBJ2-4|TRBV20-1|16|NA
TGCAGTGCTAGAGGCCCCTTTCGGTCGAGCAAAAACATTCAGTACTTC
CSARGPFRSSKNIQYF
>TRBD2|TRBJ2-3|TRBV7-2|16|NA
TGTGCCAGCAGGCTTGGACTAGCGGGGGGTAGGGATACGCAGTATTTT
CASRLGLAGGRDTQYF
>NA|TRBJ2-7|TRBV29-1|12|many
TGCAGCGTTGGCAAAGGGATGAACGAGCAGTACTTC
CSVGKGMNEQYF
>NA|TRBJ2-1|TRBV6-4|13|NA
TGTGCCGGTGGAAACCCACAGTTCAATGAGCAGTTCTTC
CAGGNPQFNEQFF
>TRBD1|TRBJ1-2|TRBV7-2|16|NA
TGTGCCAGCAGCCAAGGGCGGGACAGAGGGAACTATGGCTACACCTTC
CASSQGRDRGNYGYTF
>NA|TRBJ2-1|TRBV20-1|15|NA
TGCAGTGCTAGAGGAATCGGGCACCGAATGGGTGAGCAGTTCTTC
CSARGIGHRMGEQFF
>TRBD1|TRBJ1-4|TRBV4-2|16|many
TGTGCCAGCAGCCAAGGACAGGGTGACCCTTATGAAAAACTGTTTTTT
CASSQGQGDPYEKLFF
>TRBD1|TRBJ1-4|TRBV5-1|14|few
TGCGCCAGCAGCTCGACAGGGAATGGTGAAAAACTGTTTTTT
CASSSTGNGEKLFF
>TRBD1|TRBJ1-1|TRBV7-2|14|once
TGTGCCAGCAGCTCCTGGGACAGAAACACTGAAGCTTTCTTT
CASSSWDRNTEAFF
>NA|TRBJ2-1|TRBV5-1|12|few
TGCGCCAGCAGCTTATGGGGCGATGAGCAGTTCTTC
CASSLWGDEQFF
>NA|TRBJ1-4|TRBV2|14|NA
TGTGCCAGCAGATCCCAGTCAACTAATGAAAAACTGTTTTTT
CASRSQSTNEKLFF
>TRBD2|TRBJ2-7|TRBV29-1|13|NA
TGCAGCGTTGGCGGGGGGGATCTCTACGAGCAGTACTTC
CSVGGGDLYEQYF
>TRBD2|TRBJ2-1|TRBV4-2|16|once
TGTGCCAGCAGCCAAACTAGCGGGGGGGCCTACAAGGAGCAGTTCTTC
CASSQTSGGAYKEQFF
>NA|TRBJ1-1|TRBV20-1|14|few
TGCAGTGCTAGAGAGCTGGGGGGTTTGGCTGAAGCTTTCTTT
CSARELGGLAEAFF
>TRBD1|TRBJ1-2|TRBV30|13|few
TGTGCCTGGAGTCGGCAGGGGGCTTATGGCTACACCTTC
CAWSRQGAYGYTF
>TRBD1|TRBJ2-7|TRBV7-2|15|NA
TGTGCCAGCAGGAACACCGGGACAGTCTCCTACGAGCAGTACTTC
CASRNTGTVSYEQYF
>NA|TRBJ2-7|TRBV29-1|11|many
TGCAGCGTCATCAGAAGCTACGAGCAGTACTTC
CSVIRSYEQYF
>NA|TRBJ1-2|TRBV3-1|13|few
TGTGCCAGCAGCCAAGATGGTCGCTATGGCTACACCTTC
CASSQDGRYGYTF
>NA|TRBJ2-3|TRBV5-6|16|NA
TGTGCCAGCAGCGCCTACCGGGCGGGAAGCACAGATACGCAGTATTTT
CASSAYRAGSTDTQYF
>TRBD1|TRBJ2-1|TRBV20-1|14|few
TGCAGTGCTAGCGGCCTGGACAGGCGGAATGAGCAGTTCTTC
CSASGLDRRNEQFF
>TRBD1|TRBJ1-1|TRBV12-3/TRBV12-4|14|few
TGTGCCAGCAGTTTAGCGGGTCAGGGGGGAAAAGCTTTCTTT
CASSLAGQGGKAFF
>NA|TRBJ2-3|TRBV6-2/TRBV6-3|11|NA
TGTGCCAGCAGTACAGTAGATACGCAGTATTTT
CASSTVDTQYF
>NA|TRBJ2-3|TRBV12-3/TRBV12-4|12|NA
TGTGCCAGCAGATTCTTATCCGATACGCAGTATTTT
CASRFLSDTQYF
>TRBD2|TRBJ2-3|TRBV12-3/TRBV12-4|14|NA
TGTGCCAGCAGTCCCTCGCGGGGGGCAGATACGCAGTATTTT
CASSPSRGADTQYF